This TCR beta chain was recorded in a study of blood T cell repertoires in COVID-19. In the original workflow: Amplified reference gene primers provided the basis for estimating nucleated cell counts. TCRdb's copy holds only in-frame clones and misses some; the assay was immunoSEQ multiplex PCR. That table is the source of V, J and clone size, and D and trimming were worked out from the DNA. This repertoire shows some 49,000 clones, 80% to 85% found once; its top ten account for around 24%. CDR3 length: 15 amino acids. V lost 5 bases and J lost 3, with 17 bases in between. Germline CDR1 SGHTA, CDR2 FQGNSA.

The chain has TRBV7-2 and TRBJ2-7; TRBD2 is a possible D gene (6 bases). This clonotype originated in a woman at least 80 years old with COVID-19, enrolled during active disease. The sequencing input was peripheral blood. The CDR3 region has the DNA TGTGCCAGCAGCACCCGAACCGGGACTTTCTACGAGCAGTACTTC. It encodes CASSTRTGTFYEQYF.